These T cell receptor beta chains were read from a single sample in a study of shared clonotypes between healthy human individuals. Data came from immunoSEQ multiplex PCR; TCRdb stores just in-frame clones and leaves some out. This sample has 2,100,000 or so clones; approximately 95% occur once, and the top ten carry approximately 0.13%. The material sequenced was naive CD4+ T cells sorted from blood. Receptors were obtained from a man younger than 30 in good health. The CDR3 runs from the conserved cysteine through the conserved F or W. A D gene is named only where the DNA matches it firmly. Part of the rows lack a size; the others show once, few, many or a class for expanded clones.

TGTGCCAGCAGCGTAGGTCGGACATCCCTACTGGATACGCAGTATTTT | CASSVGRTSLLDTQYF | - | - | TRBJ2-3 | TRBV9
TGTGCCAGCAGACCCCAGGGGCAAGAGACCCAGTACTTC | CASRPQGQETQYF | - | - | TRBJ2-5 | TRBV6-1
TGTGCCAGCAGTTTTCGTGGACAGCCGCTGGTCACTGAAGCTTTCTTT | CASSFRGQPLVTEAFF | - | - | TRBJ1-1 | TRBV28
TGTGCCAGCCACAGTATGGTTGAAAAACTGTTTTTT | CASHSMVEKLFF | - | - | TRBJ1-4 | TRBV18
TGTGCCATCAGTGAGTCCGGGGGGGCCCCCTCTAATTCACCCCTCCACTTT | CAISESGGAPSNSPLHF | - | - | TRBJ1-6 | TRBV10-3
TGTGCCAGCAGCTTAAGTGGCGGACTGAACACTGAAGCTTTCTTT | CASSLSGGLNTEAFF | - | - | TRBJ1-1 | TRBV11-3
TGTGCCAGCAGCAAGAACACCGGGGAGCTGTTTTTT | CASSKNTGELFF | - | - | TRBJ2-2 | TRBV5-4
TGCGCCAGCAGCTCCCGGGGTAGCGGGAGTGTGGTCTCCTACAATGAGCAGTTCTTC | CASSSRGSGSVVSYNEQFF | - | TRBD2 | TRBJ2-1 | TRBV5-1
TGTGCCAGCAGCTTGGCAGGTGGGGGAACTAATGAAAAACTGTTTTTT | CASSLAGGGTNEKLFF | - | - | TRBJ1-4 | TRBV5-6
TGCGCCAGCAGCTTGGAGGTCAGTAAGACTAGCGAGCAGTACTTC | CASSLEVSKTSEQYF | - | - | TRBJ2-7 | TRBV5-1
TGTGCCAGCAGTGCGACAAACTACGAGCAGTACTTC | CASSATNYEQYF | - | - | TRBJ2-7 | TRBV2
TGTGCCACCACGTTCCCAGACAGGGCCATGAACACCGGGGAGCTGTTTTTT | CATTFPDRAMNTGELFF | - | TRBD1 | TRBJ2-2 | TRBV28
TGTGCCTTCGGTGTGGGGCGAGTGAGCCGGGGAACCGGGGAGCTGTTTTTT | CAFGVGRVSRGTGELFF | - | - | TRBJ2-2 | TRBV30
TGTGCCAGTCGGGGAGCGGGAGGGCAAGACAATGAGCAGTTCTTC | CASRGAGGQDNEQFF | once | TRBD2 | TRBJ2-1 | TRBV19
TGTGCCAGCAGCTCGCGGGAGACTAACGAGCAGTACTTC | CASSSRETNEQYF | - | TRBD2 | TRBJ2-7 | TRBV7-2
TGCGCCAGCAGCCTAGTCCCGGGACTGGGGACAGAGACCCAGTACTTC | CASSLVPGLGTETQYF | - | - | TRBJ2-5 | TRBV10-1
TGCGCCAGCAGTGATGGGGGGCTAGCCAAAAACATTCAGTACTTC | CASSDGGLAKNIQYF | - | - | TRBJ2-4 | TRBV10-1